This T cell receptor (beta chain) was captured by sequencing in a study of beta chain features in type 1 diabetes. From germline, CDR1 is SGHRS and CDR2 YFSETQ. This CDR3 is 15 amino acids long. The ends lost 7 bases at V and 0 bases at J; junction bases unmatched: 4. Expressed TCRB transcripts were sequenced because the isolated RNA had all been reverse transcribed beforehand. TCRdb's copy holds only in-frame clones and misses some; the assay was immunoSEQ multiplex PCR. The repertoire consists of 600,000 to 700,000 clones, with around an eighth occurring once and the leading ten covering around 0.12%. Concerning this clone: Its specificity is not known.

Study-wide points: A moderate, significant TCRB CDR3 shortening appeared in type 1 diabetes across four CD4+ subsets.

V is TRBV5-1 and J is TRBJ2-6; TRBD1 aligns across 7 bases. The source material was naive CD4+ T cells from blood. This TCR was sampled from a young man with type 1 diabetes. DNA of the CDR3: TGCGCCAGCTCCCCAGGGGGCTCTGGGGCCAACGTCCTGACTTTC. Protein sequence: CASSPGGSGANVLTF.